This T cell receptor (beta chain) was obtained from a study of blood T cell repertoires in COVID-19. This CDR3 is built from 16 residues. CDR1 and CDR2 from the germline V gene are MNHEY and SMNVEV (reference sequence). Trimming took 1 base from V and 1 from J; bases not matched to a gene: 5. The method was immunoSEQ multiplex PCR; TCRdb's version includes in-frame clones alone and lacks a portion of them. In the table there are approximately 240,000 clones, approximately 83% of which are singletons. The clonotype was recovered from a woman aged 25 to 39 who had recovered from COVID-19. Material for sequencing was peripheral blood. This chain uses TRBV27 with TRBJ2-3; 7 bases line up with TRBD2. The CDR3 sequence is CASSLLAAGGTDTQYF. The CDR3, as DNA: TGTGCCAGCAGTTTATTAGCGGCGGGGGGCACAGATACGCAGTATTTT.